Listed here is a single T cell receptor (beta chain). The antigen is not known. The data are from a study of cytomegalovirus exposure and HLA in healthy donors. Findings and caveats of the study: Looking again later, the authors saw that most CMV-associated TCR beta chains seemed HLA-restricted. Later on, a genetic analysis was performed. It linked a missense variant in DCLRE1C with V- and J-gene trimming of TCR beta. Reportedly, cytomegalovirus status was diagnosed with high sensitivity and specificity.

PCR involved 60 Vbeta and 13 Jbeta primers. TCRdb keeps only in-frame clones here, not all; method: immunoSEQ multiplex PCR. The sample holds some 130,000 clones; more than 60% are singletons and the top ten take 9% to 10%. The sample was PBMCs. This clonotype was sampled from a man aged 35-49 years in good health and CMV-seropositive.

The CDR3: CASGGQDSYEQYF. CDR3 bases: TGTGCCAGTGGTGGACAGGACTCCTACGAGCAGTACTTC. V gene TRBV19 combines with J gene TRBJ2-7, with TRBD1 matching 7 bases. This CDR3 region has 13 residues. The germline CDR1 and CDR2 sequences are LNHDA and SQIVND (reference sequence). V lost 8 bases to trimming and J lost 0 bases; unmatched junction nucleotides: 4.